These 2 T cell receptor beta chains were all obtained from the same sample, sequenced in a study of siplizumab effects on memory and regulatory T cells. Here immunoSEQ multiplex PCR was the method, and the copy in TCRdb shows in-frame clones only, minus some. The sample yields approximately 100,000 clones, around 90% seen once. Material: CD4+ T cells sorted from blood. The receptors were sampled from a human donor in good health. Some clones in this sample may be carry-over from other donors' samples.

The DNA of the CDR3 is TGCGCCAGCAGCTTGGCAGCCGGGACTAGCGGCCGGAGCTCCTACAATGAGCAGTTCTTC. It codes for CASSLAAGTSGRSSYNEQFF. The chain has TRBV5-1 and TRBJ2-1, with 11 positions matching TRBD2. The V and J ends lost 0 bases and 0 bases, in that order; junction bases with no gene match: 11. CDR1 is SGHRS and CDR2 is YFSETQ in the germline V gene. The CDR3 has 20 residues.

The gene calls are TRBV28 and TRBJ1-2; D not certain. V was pared by 2 bases and J by 9 bases, with 13 bases between. The CDR3 runs to 13 residues. In germline, CDR1 is MDHEN, CDR2 SYDVKM. The CDR3 region has the DNA TGTGCCAGCAGTTTAGAGTCCGGGCGGAGCTACACCTTC. It encodes CASSLESGRSYTF.